This T cell receptor beta chain is from a study of blood T cell repertoires in COVID-19. On the study more broadly: Sites across the United States, Italy and Spain contributed samples from acute and convalescent COVID-19. PBMCs, B-cell-depleted T cells, or T cells provided the cDNA or gDNA that made up the material.

This clone has a single count. As handled by the study authors: Amplifying reference gene primers gave estimates of nucleated cell counts. Produced via immunoSEQ multiplex PCR; TCRdb's table is partial and in-frame only. The V and J calls and clone size come from that table; D and trimming were worked out from the DNA. The table records around 71,000 clones, approximately 86% of them present only once. The sequence was obtained from a woman aged 55-70 years with acute or convalescent COVID-19. Source material: peripheral blood.

This chain's CDR3 is CASSTGTNPDTQYF. In DNA form, the CDR3 reads TGTGCCAGCAGTACCGGGACTAACCCAGATACGCAGTATTTT. This chain connects TRBV6-4 to TRBJ2-3; 7 nucleotides match TRBD2. Germline CDR1 MRHNA, CDR2 SNTAGT. This CDR3 contains 14 residues. J lost 4 bases, V lost 5 bases, and 6 bases had no gene match.